This entry lists 27 T cell receptor delta chains sequenced from one sample in a study of γδ T cells in repeated Plasmodium falciparum infection. Flow sorting of PBMC yielded separate Vgamma9/Vdelta2+ and Vdelta2-negative gammadelta T cell populations for bulk repertoire analysis. TCRdb reanalysed the multiplex PCR reads with CATT. The sample includes 70,000 to 95,000 delta-chain clones, over 1.1% of them seen just once. The specimen sequenced was gamma-delta T cells from blood. Receptors were obtained from a pool of human donors (malaria-infected and uninfected, not separated).

This clone occurred a few times. A single base is all that separates this from a far larger clone, so a read error is likely. Additional DNA sequences in this sample encode the identical CDR3. The chain employs TRDV1 and TRDJ1; perhaps TRDD2 as D (5 bases). Deletions cut 0 bases from V and 0 bases from J, with 17 bases between. The CDR3 loop spans 18 amino acids. Germline lookup yields CDR1 TSWWSYY and CDR2 QGS. The CDR3 sequence: CALGELFRRPLYTDKLIF. The CDR3 DNA reads as TGTGCTCTTGGGGAACTCTTCCGCCGACCACTATACACCGATAAACTCATCTTT.

The sample holds a few counts of this clone. TCRdb lists the protein of a much larger clone for this DNA, which differs at residue 10, so this is likely a read error; the protein given here is translated from the DNA itself. The chain combines TRDV2 with TRDJ1, with D possibly being TRDD3 (6 bases). TCRdb offers no J gene call, so here the DNA was matched to germline to obtain one. The CDR3 has 14 amino acids. Germline V gene lookup returns CDR1 GEAIGNYY and CDR2 EKD. Here the CDR3 DNA reads TGTGCCTGTGACTCACTGGGACTCACCGGTAAACTCATCTTT. This encodes CACDSLGLTGKLIF.

On this clone itself: A single base is all that separates this from a far larger clone, so a read error is likely. The sample contains more than one DNA sequence encoding this CDR3. The rearrangement uses TRDV1 and TRDJ1, with D perhaps given as TRDD2 or TRDD3 (6 bases each). The CDR3 extends over 18 amino acids. The V and J ends lost 3 bases and 6 bases respectively, with 26 bases between them. CDR1 and CDR2 from the germline V gene are TSWWSYY and QGS. The CDR3 sequence is CALGERRFLGTGGNKLIF. DNA of the CDR3: TGTGCTCTTGGGGAGCGGAGATTCCTAGGGACCGGGGGGAATAAACTCATCTTT.

This clone is classed as medium-sized (0.01 to 0.1%). Different DNA sequences within this sample yield the same CDR3. The chain links TRDV1 to TRDJ1, with 11 bases lining up with TRDD3. The CDR3 runs to 20 residues. CDR1 TSWWSYY and CDR2 QGS come from the germline V gene. V gave up 2 bases and J gave up 1 base; unmatched junction bases: 15. The chain's CDR3 is CALGEYRLAGGYPGTDKLIF. The CDR3 bases are TGTGCTCTTGGGGAATACCGTTTGGCTGGGGGATACCCAGGCACCGATAAACTCATCTTT.

This clone has only a few counts. A far larger clone is one nucleotide away, so this likely arose from a read error. Other DNA sequences of this sample code for an identical CDR3. This CDR3 reads CACDTLTGGLYTDKLIF. The DNA for the CDR3 is TGTGCCTGTGACACCCTTACTGGGGGATTATACACCGATAAGCTCATCTTT. The J gene is uncalled and the V gene is TRDV2; the DNA was not used to check the table's D call, TRDD3. This CDR3 contains 17 residues. The V gene's germline CDR1 is GEAIGNYY and CDR2 EKD.

This clone was seen repeatedly, ten times or more. The rearrangement joins TRDV2 to TRDJ1; 7 positions match TRDD3. The CDR3 covers 15 residues. The junction had 6 bases not matched to a gene; V was cut back by 3 bases and J by 0 bases. Germline V lookup: CDR1 GEAIGNYY, CDR2 EKD. CDR3 sequence (DNA): TGTGCCTGTGACTTACTGGGGAGTAACACCGATAAACTCATCTTT. Its translation is CACDLLGSNTDKLIF.

This clone showed up many times. With a much larger clone just one base away, this may be a read error. This sequence joins TRDV2 and TRDJ1, with D possibly matching TRDD2 (5 bases). TCRdb offers no J gene call, so here the DNA was matched to germline to obtain one. Per the germline V gene, CDR1 is GEAIGNYY and CDR2 is EKD. The V end lost 5 bases, the J end lost 5 bases, and 32 bases lay between the germline ends. This CDR3 region has 19 residues. Here the CDR3 reads CACGSALSSEGLPTDKLIF. CDR3 coding DNA: TGTGCCTGTGGTAGCGCCCTTTCTTCCGAGGGACTCCCCACTGATAAACTCATCTTT.

On this clone itself: This DNA's translation and the protein TCRdb lists, from a much larger clone, do not match at residue 10, likely due to a read error; the protein shown is translated from the DNA. The chain couples TRDV2 to TRDJ1; 9 nucleotides match TRDD3. Assignment of the J gene here rests on matching the DNA to germline, because TCRdb gives none. V trimming: 4 bases; J trimming: 4 bases; junction bases outside the gene matches: 9. Per germline, CDR1 GEAIGNYY and CDR2 EKD. The CDR3 is 15 residues long. CDR3 residues: CACDPLGEVGDKLIF. In DNA form, the CDR3 reads TGTGCCTGTGATCCACTGGGGGAGGTGGGCGATAAACTCATCTTT.

This clone was seen a handful of times. TCRdb's protein for this DNA is that of a much larger clone and differs from the translation at residue 9, likely a read error; the protein shown is the DNA translation. The chain links TRDV3 to TRDJ1; 7 bases fit TRDD2. Germline values: CDR1 TVYSNPD, CDR2 GDNSRS (reference sequence). The CDR3 length is 17 residues. V was pared by 4 bases and J by 2 bases, with 19 bases of the junction left unmatched. This CDR3 is CASRFLRRRTATDKLIF. The CDR3 region has the DNA TGTGCCTCCCGGTTCCTACGACGGAGGACGGCTACCGATAAACTCATCTTT.

This clone has only a few counts. TCRdb assigns this DNA the protein of a much larger clone, which departs from its translation at residue 12; this likely reflects a read error, and the protein shown comes from translating the DNA. CDR3 DNA: TGTGCTCTTGGGGAACTTAAAGCTCCTCCAACCCCAGATGGGGCCGATAAACTCATCTTT. It specifies CALGELKAPPTPDGADKLIF. V and J are TRDV1 and TRDJ1, with a tentative D call TRDD3 (5 bases). CDR1 TSWWSYY and CDR2 QGS come from the germline V gene. The CDR3 runs to 20 residues. The germline V and J ends were trimmed by 0 bases and 3 bases, with 26 bases remaining between them.

This clone was counted between two and nine times. The TCRdb protein, from a much larger clone, departs from this DNA's translation at residue 12, likely by read error; the protein shown derives from the DNA. The chain employs TRDV2 and TRDJ1; D assignment may be TRDD1 or TRDD3 (5 bases each). No J gene is reported in TCRdb; it was inferred here by comparing the DNA with germline. Trimming removed 4 bases from V and 6 bases from J, with 38 bases in between. This CDR3 spans 21 amino acids. CDR1 and CDR2 (germline): GEAIGNYY, EKD. The CDR3 loop reads CACDIIGGSPGRYFKGHKLIF. As DNA, the CDR3 is TGTGCCTGTGATATAATAGGCGGCTCGCCTGGGAGATACTTCAAGGGTCATAAACTCATCTTT.

In this sample, this clone turned up many times. The chain combines TRDV1 with TRDJ3; 8 bases are shared with TRDD3. Trimming cost V 2 bases and J 2 bases; bases outside gene matches: 29. The germline gives CDR1 TSWWSYY, CDR2 QGS. This CDR3 region has 26 residues. The DNA for the CDR3 is TGTGCTCTTGGGGAAAGTGAGGTACTCCCAAGCCCCTGGGGGACCTTAATCACCTGGGACACCCGACAGATGTTTTTC. Translation gives CALGESEVLPSPWGTLITWDTRQMFF.

Comments on this clone: TCRdb assigns this DNA the protein of a much larger clone, which departs from its translation at residue 12; this likely reflects a read error, and the protein shown comes from translating the DNA. J is TRDJ2 and V is TRDV2; 8 nucleotides agree with TRDD3. CDR1 and CDR2 from the germline V gene are GEAIGNYY and EKD. This CDR3 contains 16 residues. The CDR3 reads CACDTLGAGRTEQLFF. CDR3 DNA: TGTGCCTGTGACACACTGGGGGCAGGGAGGACAGAACAACTCTTCTTT.

This clone was detected a few times. It differs at one base from a far larger clone, so likely a read error. The sample carries other DNA sequences with the same CDR3. This chain connects TRDV1 to TRDJ3; 12 bases fit TRDD3. The CDR3 spans 23 residues. The germline CDR1 and CDR2 sequences are TSWWSYY and QGS. CDR3 amino acids: CALGERALLGDTVSSWDTRQMFF. CDR3 in DNA: TGTGCTCTTGGGGAAAGAGCACTACTGGGGGATACAGTATCCTCCTGGGACACCCGGCAGATGTTTTTC.

This clone was seen only a few times. With a far larger clone one base away, a read error is the likely cause. This CDR3 is also generated by other DNA sequences in the sample. The chain joins TRDV2 to TRDJ1, with TRDD3 matching over 8 bases. The J gene, not given by TCRdb, was assigned here from a germline match of the nucleotide sequence. Germline loops: CDR1 GEAIGNYY, CDR2 EKD. CDR3 length: 16 residues. J gave up 4 bases and V 3 bases, and 12 bases lay outside the gene matches. CDR3 region: CACDSLLGDTHDKLIF. The CDR3 nucleotides are TGTGCCTGTGACTCCTTACTAGGGGATACCCACGATAAACTCATCTTT.

This clone was counted between two and nine times. This likely stems from a read error, as it lies one base from a far larger clone. This CDR3 is also generated by other DNA sequences in the sample. The J gene is TRDJ1, the V gene TRDV2; TRDD3 matches at 10 bases. No J gene is reported in TCRdb; it was inferred here by comparing the DNA with germline. The CDR3 runs to 19 residues. V gave up 3 bases and J gave up 0 bases; unmatched junction bases: 15. Germline V lookup: CDR1 GEAIGNYY, CDR2 EKD. The DNA of the CDR3 is TGTGCCTGTGACTCCATAGGGGTCGTCACTGGGGGATACACCGATAAACTCATCTTT. It specifies CACDSIGVVTGGYTDKLIF.

With regard to this clone: This DNA's translation differs at residue 3 from TCRdb's protein, which comes from a much larger clone; a read error is likely, and the protein shown is translated from the DNA. The chain employs TRDV1 and TRDJ1, with D perhaps matching TRDD3 (6 bases). The J gene comes from matching the DNA to germline here; TCRdb lacks it. Per the germline V gene, CDR1 is TSWWSYY and CDR2 is QGS. The CDR3 spans 19 residues. The V gene lost 10 bases and the J gene lost 1 base, with 31 bases spanning the gap. CDR3 coding DNA: TGTGCTCCTGTGCTCTTCCCCCTCGCGGGGGGAGCGACCACCGATAAACTCATCTTT. Its protein product is CAPVLFPLAGGATTDKLIF.

The table lists this clone with a few counts. With only one base between it and a far larger clone, this is likely a read error. Different DNA sequences within this sample yield the same CDR3. The J gene has no call, while the V gene is TRDV1; TRDD3 is taken as the D call from the table, unchecked against the DNA. This CDR3 contains 14 residues. The germline CDR1 and CDR2 sequences are TSWWSYY and QGS. CDR3 sequence reads: CALGEWPHTDKLIF. CDR3 nucleotide sequence: TGTGCTCTTGGGGAATGGCCCCACACCGATAAGCTCATCTTT.

This clone showed up just a few times. The mismatch at residue 20 between this DNA's translation and the TCRdb protein of a much larger clone likely reflects a read error; the protein shown is translated from the DNA. The rearrangement joins TRDV1 to TRDJ1, with a possible D match to TRDD3 (5 bases). The CDR3 runs 21 residues. CDR1 is TSWWSYY and CDR2 is QGS in the germline V gene. The CDR3 region is CALGELVLIDPRGGATDKLTF. Here the CDR3 DNA reads TGTGCTCTTGGGGAGCTAGTTCTAATTGACCCTCGGGGGGGTGCCACCGATAAACTCACCTTT.

This clone was seen a few times. TCRdb's entry gives the protein of a much larger clone, which mismatches this DNA's translation at residue 7, likely from a read error; the protein reported here is translated from the DNA. The chain combines TRDV2 with TRDJ1; tentative D call: TRDD3 (6 bases). Trimming left V 1 base short and J 1 base short, with 15 bases between. The CDR3 runs to 16 residues. Germline V gene lookup returns CDR1 GEAIGNYY and CDR2 EKD. The CDR3 DNA is TGTGCCTGTGACACGGGGATGTATAGGATCACCGATAAACTCATCTTT. It is translated as CACDTGMYRITDKLIF.

Notes on this clone: This likely reflects a read error, since a far larger clone is one base away. This same CDR3 is encoded by further DNA sequences in the sample. This sequence joins TRDV1 and TRDJ1, with 8 bases fitting TRDD2. The J gene was missing in TCRdb and was found by matching the end of the DNA to germline. The J segment lost 0 bases and the V segment lost 1 base, leaving 19 bases of the junction unmatched. This CDR3 contains 21 residues. Germline assignment: CDR1 TSWWSYY and CDR2 QGS. The DNA for the CDR3 is TGTGCTCTTGGGGAACCTTCCTACTGGAGGCGTGACCCGTCTGACACCGATAAACTCATCTTT. The encoded protein is CALGEPSYWRRDPSDTDKLIF.

Comment on this clone: The protein TCRdb gives is from a much larger clone and does not agree with this DNA's translation at residue 20, likely a read error; the protein shown here comes from the DNA. The V segment is TRDV1, and no J call was made; TRDD3, the table's D call, was not compared with the DNA. The CDR3 runs to 21 residues. CDR1 is TSWWSYY and CDR2 is QGS in the germline V gene. The CDR3 sequence is CALGEPIRISYGVSYTDKLTF. The CDR3 DNA reads TGTGCTCTTGGGGAACCGATCCGAATTTCCTACGGGGTCTCGTACACCGATAAACTCACCTTT.

Ten or more counts support this clone. This DNA's translation and the protein TCRdb lists, from a much larger clone, do not match at residue 7, likely due to a read error; the protein shown is translated from the DNA. The V and J genes are TRDV1 and TRDJ1; D not resolved. Germline V gene data show CDR1 as TSWWSYY and CDR2 as QGS. There are 13 residues in the CDR3. V was cut by 5 bases and J by 1 base, with 8 bases left in between. The DNA for the CDR3 is TGTGCTCTTGGGACAACACGCACCGATAAACTCATCTTT. Translation: CALGTTRTDKLIF.

The sample holds many counts of this clone. A far more abundant clone sits one base away, making this likely a read error. The sample holds other DNA sequences that translate to the same CDR3. This chain links TRDV2 with TRDJ2; TRDD3 agrees at 11 bases. CDR1 is GEAIGNYY and CDR2 is EKD in the germline V gene. The CDR3 extends over 15 amino acids. CDR3 amino acids: CACDTLGDMTAQLFF. In DNA, the CDR3 is TGTGCCTGTGACACACTGGGGGATATGACGGCACAACTCTTCTTT.

With respect to this clone: The protein held in TCRdb is that of a much larger clone and does not match this DNA's translation at residue 7, likely because of a read error; the protein shown is translated from the DNA. The rearrangement links TRDV1 to TRDJ1; 8 nucleotides agree with TRDD3. The J gene is absent in TCRdb and was assigned here via DNA matching to germline. CDR1 is TSWWSYY, CDR2 QGS, per germline. The CDR3 has 23 residues. Trimming at V came to 4 bases and at J to 1 base, leaving 29 bases not matched to a gene. The CDR3 spells CALGAPSPTHCTGGLTSTDKLIF. As DNA, the CDR3 is TGTGCTCTTGGGGCTCCCTCTCCCACTCATTGTACTGGGGGTTTGACATCCACCGATAAACTCATCTTT.

This clone turned up a few times. TCRdb assigns this DNA the protein of a much larger clone, which departs from its translation at residue 16; this likely reflects a read error, and the protein shown comes from translating the DNA. The V and J genes are TRDV2 and TRDJ3, with TRDD3 identical over 9 bases. TCRdb supplies no J gene; here it was assigned by aligning the nucleotide sequence to germline. There are 19 residues in the CDR3. CDR1 and CDR2 (germline): GEAIGNYY, EKD. The CDR3, as DNA: TGTGCCTGTGACACCCTAGTGGGGGATAGTCCCTGGGACACCCGAGAGATGTTTTTC. Translated, it gives CACDTLVGDSPWDTREMFF.

This clone was counted many times. The V and J genes are TRDV1 and TRDJ1; D is unclear. The J gene, not given by TCRdb, was assigned here from a germline match of the nucleotide sequence. The V end was cut by 5 bases, the J end by 2 bases, with 12 bases between. The length of the CDR3 is 14 residues. Germline V gives CDR1 TSWWSYY, CDR2 QGS. The CDR3 loop reads CALGKGGRTDKLIF. DNA of the CDR3: TGTGCTCTTGGGAAGGGTGGGAGAACCGATAAACTCATCTTT.